This T cell receptor (beta chain) was sequenced during a study of shared clonotypes between healthy human individuals. V was pared by 2 bases and J by 0 bases, with 11 bases between. The CDR3 covers 16 residues. Germline V lookup: CDR1 SNHLY, CDR2 FYNNEI. TCRdb's copy holds only in-frame clones and misses some; the assay was immunoSEQ multiplex PCR. The sample has 640,000 or so clones, 72% seen once; the top ten hold 1.8%. The source material was memory CD4+ T cells sorted from blood. Subset described: CD45RA-negative fraction. This sequence joins TRBV2 and TRBJ2-4; D gene uncertain. This sequence was found in a woman aged 30 to 39 in good health. The CDR3 region has the DNA TGTGCCAGCAGTGAATTCCTGGTTCTAGCCAAAAACATTCAGTACTTC. This encodes CASSEFLVLAKNIQYF.